The 25 T cell receptor beta chains given below trace back to one sample, sequenced in a study of vaccination effects on CD4 cells after COVID-19. Expansion with viral peptide pools was applied to antigen-specific CD4+ T cells by the ViraFEST assay prior to sequencing. Isolation of CD4+ T cells took place after approximately 10 days of culture. Infection dated between March and December 2020, before the Alpha, Beta and Delta variants reached the United States. Clones were sequenced by immunoSEQ multiplex PCR, and TCRdb holds only the in-frame ones, with some missing. In the table there are about 27,000 clones, about four fifths of which are singletons. These receptors have no identified antigens. This specimen consisted of CD4+ T cells from PBMCs cultured with HCoV-NL63 spike peptides, obtained before COVID-19 vaccination. The receptors come from a human donor who had a prior SARS-CoV-2 infection.

This clone showed up just a few times. The junction shows a germline mismatch at one end, possibly a read error. This chain joins TRBV2 and TRBJ1-1; 10 bases align to TRBD1. The CDR3 totals 15 residues. The V gene's germline CDR1 is SNHLY and CDR2 FYNNEI. The DNA of the CDR3 is TGTGCCAGCAGTGCGCGACAGGGGGCGCGAACTGAAGCTTTATTT. Protein product: CASSARQGARTEALF.

This clone was detected only a few times. The J gene is TRBJ2-2, the V gene TRBV24-1, with 7 bases aligning to TRBD2. CDR1 is KGHDR and CDR2 is SFDVKD in the germline V gene. The length of the CDR3 is 16 residues. The junction had 5 bases not matched to a gene; V was cut back by 1 base and J by 4 bases. The CDR3 bases are TGTGCCACCAGTGATTTAGGCGGGAGTCCCACCGGGGAGCTGTTTTTT. It translates to CATSDLGGSPTGELFF.

This clone appeared a single time. V usage is TRBV4-3 and J usage is TRBJ1-3; no reliable D call. The germline gives CDR1 LGHNA, CDR2 YSLEER. The V and J ends lost 2 bases and 6 bases respectively, with 8 bases between them. The CDR3 consists of 13 residues. The CDR3 coding sequence is TGCGCCAGCAGCCAACTCGTTCAAAACACCATATATTTT. Amino acid sequence: CASSQLVQNTIYF.

The chain is built from TRBV7-9 and TRBJ2-3; D remains unclear. From germline, CDR1 is SEHNR and CDR2 FQNEAQ (reference sequence). Deletions cut 3 bases from V and 5 bases from J, with 3 bases between. CDR3 size: 11 residues. This CDR3 is CASSFKDTQYF. In nucleotides, the CDR3 is TGTGCCAGCAGCTTCAAAGATACGCAGTATTTT.

The chain carries TRBV4-2 and TRBJ2-3, with TRBD2 matching over 9 bases. The CDR3 is 15 amino acids. Germline CDR1 and CDR2: LGHNA and YNFKEQ. Germline trimming cut 4 bases from V and 6 bases from J; bases unmatched to any gene: 8. The CDR3 nucleotides are TGTGCCAGCAGCCCTAGTGGCGCGGGGGGGGATACGCAGTATTTT. This gives the protein CASSPSGAGGDTQYF.

This chain uses TRBV4-1 with TRBJ2-5; no definite D call. Trimming took off 0 bases at V and 8 bases at J, with 13 bases between the two ends. The CDR3 totals 14 residues. Germline CDR1 and CDR2: MGHRA and YSYEKL. The CDR3, as DNA: TGCGCCAGCAGCCAAGAATTCCTCGTTCGAACCCAGTACTTC. Protein sequence: CASSQEFLVRTQYF.

The chain joins TRBV20-1 to TRBJ2-7, with 12 bases lining up with TRBD1. The CDR3 loop spans 14 amino acids. The germline V gene encodes CDR1 DFQATT and CDR2 SNEGSKA (reference sequence). The V gene end was trimmed by 3 bases and the J gene end by 7 bases; junction bases not matched to a gene: 7. CDR3 bases: TGCAGTGCTAGTCGGGGGACAGGGGGCAGGGAGCAGTACTTC. Translation: CSASRGTGGREQYF.

V gene TRBV6-2 or TRBV6-3 combines with J gene TRBJ2-5, with TRBD2 matching 10 bases. This CDR3 has 16 amino acids. Germline-derived CDR1 and CDR2 are MNHEY and SVGEGT. The trim removed 5 bases at V and 2 bases at J, leaving 8 bases unmatched. DNA for the CDR3: TGTGCCAGCAGTCCCCCTCTAGCGGGAGCACAAGAGACCCAGTACTTC. It is translated as CASSPPLAGAQETQYF.

The chain employs TRBV2 and TRBJ2-7; 9 bases map to TRBD2. The CDR3 loop spans 14 amino acids. Germline loops: CDR1 SNHLY, CDR2 FYNNEI. The V segment lost 7 bases and the J segment 3 bases; nucleotides outside the gene matches: 7. The DNA for the CDR3 is TGTGCCAGCACAATAGCGGGAGTAGGCTACGAGCAGTACTTC. Translated, it gives CASTIAGVGYEQYF. The full variable domain, completed using reference TRBV2 and TRBJ2-7, is EPEVTQTPSHQVTQMGQEVILRCVPISNHLYFYWYRQILGQKVEFLVSFYNNEISEKSEIFDDQFSVERPDGSNFTLKIRSTKLEDSAMYFCASTIAGVGYEQYFGPGTRLTVT.

The chain recombines TRBV4-3 with TRBJ2-7; no clear D. The CDR3 totals 14 residues. In germline, CDR1 is LGHNA, CDR2 YSLEER. V lost 2 bases and J lost 2, with 10 bases in between. The CDR3 bases are TGCGCCAGCAGCCAATCCCTAAGGGCCTACGAGCAGTACTTC. This codes for CASSQSLRAYEQYF.

The chain couples TRBV5-5 to TRBJ2-3; D is uncertain. V was trimmed by 1 base and J by 0 bases, leaving 9 bases between them. Germline V gene data show CDR1 as SGHKS and CDR2 as YYEKEE (reference sequence). The CDR3 extends over 15 amino acids. The CDR3 nucleotides read TGTGCCAGCAGCTTGCCCCCAGGCAGCACAGATACGCAGTATTTT. This sequence encodes CASSLPPGSTDTQYF.

The chain combines TRBV5-1 with TRBJ2-3, with 8 bases fitting TRBD2. Germline V CDR1 and CDR2: SGHRS, YFSETQ. The CDR3 loop spans 15 amino acids. V was clipped by 4 bases and J by 3 bases; unmatched bases: 7. DNA of the CDR3: TGCGCCAGCAGCCTACTAGCGGCGGGAACAGATACGCAGTATTTT. Translating it yields CASSLLAAGTDTQYF.

This clone was counted only a few times. The rearrangement links TRBV2 to TRBJ1-6; D gene ambiguous. The germline V and J ends were trimmed by 3 bases and 7 bases, with 10 bases remaining between them. Per germline, CDR1 SNHLY and CDR2 FYNNEI. The CDR3 loop spans 14 amino acids. The CDR3 nucleotides read TGTGCCAGCAGTGATGTGGGAGGGAATTCACCCCTCCACTTT. Protein product: CASSDVGGNSPLHF.

CDR3: CASSLTWWRANTGELFF. The CDR3 nucleotides are TGCGCCAGCAGCTTAACCTGGTGGCGCGCGAACACCGGGGAGCTGTTTTTT. This chain joins TRBV5-1 and TRBJ2-2; the D is unclear. The CDR3 is 17 amino acids. Trimming removed 2 bases from V and 0 bases from J, with 14 bases in between. From germline, CDR1 is SGHRS and CDR2 YFSETQ.

The V call is TRBV30, the J call TRBJ1-5, with 12 bases that match TRBD1. In germline, CDR1 is GTSNPN, CDR2 SVGIG (reference sequence). CDR3 length: 18 residues. V lost 5 bases to trimming and J lost 0 bases; unmatched junction nucleotides: 11. The DNA of the CDR3 is TGTGCCTGGGGGTCCGGGACAGGGGGCCCGTATAGCAATCAGCCCCAGCATTTT. Its protein product is CAWGSGTGGPYSNQPQHF.

This clone was counted only a few times. The chain uses TRBV5-1 and TRBJ1-4, with D tentatively TRBD1 (5 bases). The germline CDR1 and CDR2 sequences are SGHRS and YFSETQ. The CDR3 spans 16 residues. Trimming shortened V by 4 bases and J by 6 bases, and 19 bases separated the two germline ends. CDR3 sequence: CASSPDVGRVDEKLFF. The CDR3 DNA is TGCGCCAGCAGCCCGGATGTGGGGCGGGTTGATGAAAAACTGTTTTTT.

V is TRBV14 and J is TRBJ2-2; the D is unclear. The CDR3 has 15 amino acids. V was clipped by 2 bases and J by 0 bases, with 7 bases between them. Germline lookup yields CDR1 SGHDN and CDR2 FVKESK. The CDR3 sequence: CASSQLGSNTGELFF. In nucleotides, the CDR3 is TGTGCCAGCAGCCAATTAGGGTCGAACACCGGGGAGCTGTTTTTT.

The chain recombines TRBV19 with TRBJ1-2; D not certain. Germline V gene data show CDR1 as LNHDA and CDR2 as SQIVND (reference sequence). V lost 6 bases and J 8 bases, leaving 16 bases between the germline ends. There are 13 residues in the CDR3. CDR3 sequence: CASSGLLAGGYTF. The CDR3 DNA reads as TGTGCCAGTAGCGGACTGTTGGCGGGCGGCTACACCTTC.

This chain links TRBV5-1 with TRBJ2-1; tentative D call: TRBD1 (6 bases). With 4 bases removed from V and 3 bases from J, the gap between germline ends came to 8 bases. Germline values: CDR1 SGHRS, CDR2 YFSETQ. The CDR3 length is 13 residues. The DNA of the CDR3 is TGCGCCAGCAGCCAGGACAGCTACAATGAGCAGTTCTTC. This codes for CASSQDSYNEQFF.

This clone was detected only a few times. J is TRBJ1-5 and V is TRBV6-2 or TRBV6-3; D possibly corresponds to TRBD1 (6 bases). The CDR3 covers 14 residues. The germline V and J ends were trimmed by 5 bases and 5 bases, with 13 bases remaining between them. From germline, CDR1 is MNHEY and CDR2 SVGEGT. The CDR3 here is CASSQEQGYQPQHF. In DNA form, the CDR3 reads TGTGCCAGCAGTCAGGAACAGGGCTATCAGCCCCAGCATTTT.

This clone was seen only once. V is TRBV7-8 and J is TRBJ2-5, with D perhaps TRBD1 (6 bases). The CDR3 length is 15 residues. Trimming cost V 5 bases and J 4 bases, with 17 bases left between them. Germline V lookup: CDR1 SGHVS, CDR2 FQNEAQ. The CDR3 bases are TGTGCCAGCAGCGTTAACAGGGTACCGGGAGAGACCCAGTACTTC. Protein sequence: CASSVNRVPGETQYF. Full variable domain (outside the CDR3, taken from reference TRBV7-8 and TRBJ2-5): GAGVSQSPRYKVAKRGQDVALRCDPISGHVSLFWYQQALGQGPEFLTYFQNEAQLDKSGLPSDRFFAERPEGSVSTLKIQRTQQEDSAVYLCASSVNRVPGETQYFGPGTRLLVL.

This clone was picked up one time. This chain joins TRBV4-2 and TRBJ1-2; D not resolved. The V gene's germline CDR1 is LGHNA and CDR2 YNFKEQ. The ends were cut back, 3 bases at V and 5 bases at J, with 4 bases in the middle. The CDR3 length is 11 residues. This CDR3 reads CASSQSYGYTF. CDR3 nucleotide sequence: TGTGCCAGCAGCCAGTCATATGGCTACACCTTC.

The chain carries TRBV19 and TRBJ1-5; tentative D call: TRBD1 (6 bases). Germline values: CDR1 LNHDA, CDR2 SQIVND (reference sequence). The CDR3 extends over 19 amino acids. Trimming removed 2 bases at V and 1 base at J, with 21 bases between. The CDR3 sequence: CASSIRRTEVKGSNQPQHF. The CDR3 DNA reads TGTGCCAGTAGTATACGTCGGACAGAGGTTAAGGGAAGCAATCAGCCCCAGCATTTT. The variable domain in full, with the rest retrieved from reference TRBV19 and TRBJ1-5, is DGGITQSPKYLFRKEGQNVTLSCEQNLNHDAMYWYRQDPGQGLRLIYYSQIVNDFQKGDIAEGYSVSREKKESFPLTVTSAQKNPTAFYLCASSIRRTEVKGSNQPQHFGDGTRLSIL.

The chain carries TRBV4-2 and TRBJ2-1, with TRBD2 matching over 11 bases. V dropped 0 bases and J dropped 7; count of bases not matched to a gene: 5. The CDR3 covers 16 residues. The germline V gene encodes CDR1 LGHNA and CDR2 YNFKEQ. CDR3 nucleotides: TGTGCCAGCAGCCAAGACTTAGCGGGAGGGTGGAATGAGCAGTTCTTC. Translated, it gives CASSQDLAGGWNEQFF.

The chain recombines TRBV6-5 with TRBJ1-5; the D gene is possibly TRBD1 (6 bases). The CDR3 length is 13 residues. Germline loops: CDR1 MNHEY, CDR2 SVGAGI. V was clipped by 6 bases and J by 9 bases, with 15 bases between them. CDR3 amino acids: CASSANRELPQHF. CDR3 sequence (DNA): TGTGCCAGCAGCGCAAACAGGGAGTTGCCCCAGCATTTT.